The 24 T cell receptor beta chains below were found in one sample sequenced in a study of T-cell reconstitution after alpha-beta-depleted transplantation in children (dated by TCRdb to about 2016). The library was produced with PCR. The instrument given in TCRdb is Illumina HiSeq 2500. TCR library preparation used molecular barcoding, with unique molecular identifiers applied to normalize quantification of the TCRbeta repertoire. TCRdb cleaned the public reads at Q25 with fastp, built clones with MiXCR and kept in-frame beta chains. When rows share a CDR3 protein, they turn into one entry using the most common DNA and genes. This sample lists some 640,000 distinct CDR3 sequences; 15% to 20% were detected once. Approximately 1.1% of the sample is taken by the ten largest. Source: PBMCs from the stem cell graft donor, taken from the stem cell graft. Every receptor here comes from a human donor who donated a stem cell graft to a child with acute myeloid leukemia.

This clonotype was counted only a few times. This rearrangement joins TRBV9 to TRBJ1-1; 7 bases agree with TRBD1. Trimming took 1 base from V and 0 from J; bases not matched to a gene: 3. The CDR3 is 15 residues long. The germline gives CDR1 SGDLS, CDR2 YYNGEE. The CDR3 DNA sequence: TGTGCCAGCAGCGTAAAACAGGGGATGAACACTGAAGCTTTCTTT. Its protein is CASSVKQGMNTEAFF. The complete variable domain, with remaining parts taken from reference TRBV9 and TRBJ1-1, reads DSGVTQTPKHLITATGQRVTLRCSPRSGDLSVYWYQQSLDQGLQFLIQYYNGEERAKGNILERFSAQQFPDLHSELNLSSLELGDSALYFCASSVKQGMNTEAFFGQGTRLTVV.

The CDR3, as DNA: TGTGCCAGCAGCTTGCGGACTAGCGACGGGAGTCCCCAGTACTTC. As protein: CASSLRTSDGSPQYF. The V call is TRBV11-2, the J call TRBJ2-5; TRBD2 aligns across 9 bases. V dropped 3 bases and J dropped 9; count of bases not matched to a gene: 11. The CDR3 has 15 amino acids. Germline CDR1 reads SGHAT; CDR2 reads FQNNGV.

This clonotype was found a few times. The chain carries TRBV12-3 or TRBV12-4 and TRBJ2-1; 9 nucleotides line up with TRBD2. This CDR3 is 16 amino acids long. The V and J ends lost 3 bases and 1 base, in that order; junction bases with no gene match: 4. CDR3 protein: CASSFLSGGSYNEQFF. For the CDR3, the DNA is TGTGCCAGCAGTTTTCTCAGCGGGGGGTCCTACAATGAGCAGTTCTTC.

The V call is TRBV7-2, the J call TRBJ2-1; D is unclear. V lost 2 bases and J 6 bases, leaving 5 bases between the germline ends. Looked up from germline, CDR1 is SGHTA and CDR2 is FQGNSA. CDR3 length equals 12 residues. CDR3 DNA sequence: TGTGCCAGCAGCTTAATCGTCAATGAGCAGTTCTTC. Encoded protein: CASSLIVNEQFF.

This clonotype was counted ten times or more. The rearrangement joins TRBV6-5 to TRBJ2-1; D is uncertain. Looked up from germline, CDR1 is MNHEY and CDR2 is SVGAGI. V lost 2 bases, J lost 5 bases, and 13 bases lay in between. The CDR3 is made up of 15 amino acids. The CDR3 is CASSYTSGRHNEQFF. The CDR3 DNA reads as TGTGCCAGCAGTTACACCTCTGGACGGCACAATGAGCAGTTCTTC.

The sample holds a few counts of this clonotype. This rearrangement joins TRBV19 to TRBJ2-2; perhaps TRBD1 as D (6 bases). This CDR3 is 14 amino acids long. Per germline, CDR1 LNHDA and CDR2 SQIVND (reference sequence). V was pared by 8 bases and J by 1 base, with 11 bases between. CDR3 sequence reads: CASCGQLNTGELFF. The CDR3 nucleotides read TGTGCCAGTTGCGGACAGCTGAACACCGGGGAGCTGTTTTTT. Supplemented by reference TRBV19 and TRBJ2-2, the full variable domain reads DGGITQSPKYLFRKEGQNVTLSCEQNLNHDAMYWYRQDPGQGLRLIYYSQIVNDFQKGDIAEGYSVSREKKESFPLTVTSAQKNPTAFYLCASCGQLNTGELFFGEGSRLTVL.

This clonotype showed up many times. The V gene is TRBV20-1, the J gene TRBJ2-2; TRBD1 agrees at 7 bases. Germline-derived CDR1 and CDR2 are DFQATT and SNEGSKA (reference sequence). Trimming took 1 base from V and 2 from J; bases not matched to a gene: 7. This CDR3 contains 16 residues. The CDR3 DNA reads as TGCAGTGCTAGAGGGACAGGACAGGCTAACACCGGGGAGCTGTTTTTT. Residues: CSARGTGQANTGELFF.

There are many counts of this clonotype. V usage is TRBV20-1 and J usage is TRBJ2-1; maybe TRBD2 (5 bases). The V gene's germline CDR1 is DFQATT and CDR2 SNEGSKA (reference sequence). Trimming cost V 1 base and J 4 bases, with 17 bases left between them. There are 16 residues in the CDR3. In DNA form, the CDR3 reads TGCAGTGCTAGAGGCACCGGAGAGCGGCTTTACAATGAGCAGTTCTTC. Translated: CSARGTGERLYNEQFF.

This clonotype was picked up many times. The chain employs TRBV12-3 or TRBV12-4 and TRBJ2-1; D remains unclear. V dropped 3 bases and J dropped 7 bases, with 7 bases sitting between them. CDR3 length: 12 residues. This chain's CDR3 is CASSFGWNEQFF. CDR3 sequence (DNA): TGTGCCAGCAGTTTCGGATGGAATGAGCAGTTCTTC.

This clonotype was seen ten or more times. The gene calls are TRBV7-6 and TRBJ1-6; D is uncertain. Trimming pared 1 base from V and 6 bases from J, leaving 7 bases between. Germline V gene sequence: CDR1 SGHVS, CDR2 FNYEAQ. The CDR3 has 14 residues. The CDR3 coding sequence is TGTGCCAGCAGCTTAGGGCACGCTAATTCACCCCTCCACTTT. It specifies CASSLGHANSPLHF.

This clonotype was seen more than once but under ten times. This chain links TRBV7-9 with TRBJ2-1; either TRBD1 or TRBD2 may fit D (5 bases each). Germline CDR1 reads SEHNR; CDR2 reads FQNEAQ (reference sequence). The CDR3 loop spans 17 amino acids. V was shortened by 2 bases and J by 2 bases, with 16 bases between the two germline ends. CDR3 loop: CASSLRGPRVTYNEQFF. In DNA, the CDR3 is TGTGCCAGCAGCTTAAGGGGACCTCGGGTCACCTACAATGAGCAGTTCTTC. The complete variable domain, with remaining parts taken from reference TRBV7-9 and TRBJ2-1, reads DTGVSQNPRHKITKRGQNVTFRCDPISEHNRLYWYRQTLGQGPEFLTYFQNEAQLEKSRLLSDRFSAERPKGSFSTLEIQRTEQGDSAMYLCASSLRGPRVTYNEQFFGPGTRLTVL.

This clonotype was recorded at least ten times. The chain joins TRBV7-2 to TRBJ2-1; D remains ambiguous. Trimming left V 5 bases short and J 2 bases short, with 13 bases between. Germline-derived CDR1 and CDR2 are SGHTA and FQGNSA. CDR3 length: 15 amino acids. The CDR3 loop reads CASSTLGSPYNEQFF. The CDR3 DNA is TGTGCCAGCAGCACCTTGGGTAGCCCCTACAATGAGCAGTTCTTC.

This clonotype was seen ten or more times. This rearrangement joins TRBV5-1 to TRBJ2-3; perhaps TRBD2 as D (5 bases). Looked up from germline, CDR1 is SGHRS and CDR2 is YFSETQ. The CDR3 has 15 residues. With 4 bases removed from V and 2 bases from J, the gap between germline ends came to 14 bases. The CDR3 sequence is CASSMEGGSTDTQYF. The CDR3 DNA follows: TGCGCCAGCAGCATGGAAGGAGGTTCCACAGATACGCAGTATTTT. The whole variable domain, filled in from reference TRBV5-1 and TRBJ2-3, reads KAGVTQTPRYLIKTRGQQVTLSCSPISGHRSVSWYQQTPGQGLQFLFEYFSETQRNKGNFPGRFSGRQFSNSRSEMNVSTLELGDSALYLCASSMEGGSTDTQYFGPGTRLTVL.

As for this clonotype: A much larger clone sits a single nucleotide away, making a read error possible. This chain joins TRBV29-1 and TRBJ1-2; D uncertain. CDR1 and CDR2 from the germline V gene are SQVTM and ANQGSEA. V shed 4 bases and J shed 7 bases, with 10 bases lying between them. The CDR3 spans 11 residues. CDR3: CSVGAVFGYTF. CDR3 nucleotides: TGCAGCGTTGGCGCGGTCTTTGGCTACACCTTC.

At least ten counts were recorded for this clonotype. The gene calls are TRBV20-1 and TRBJ1-1; D is ambiguous. There are 12 residues in the CDR3. The V gene lost 3 bases and the J gene lost 0 bases, with 5 bases spanning the gap. The germline gives CDR1 DFQATT, CDR2 SNEGSKA (reference sequence). The CDR3 DNA reads TGCAGTGCTAGGTTCGTGAACACTGAAGCTTTCTTT. Its protein product is CSARFVNTEAFF.

V is TRBV7-2 and J is TRBJ1-2; 11 positions match TRBD1. The V gene's germline CDR1 is SGHTA and CDR2 FQGNSA. J gave up 5 bases and V 4 bases, and 9 bases lay outside the gene matches. The CDR3 totals 16 residues. The CDR3 sequence is CASSYRGQGALYGYTF. The DNA of the CDR3 is TGTGCCAGCAGCTACAGAGGACAGGGGGCCCTTTATGGCTACACCTTC.

This clonotype turned up a few times. V and J are TRBV7-9 and TRBJ1-2, with D hard to call. V lost 3 bases to trimming and J lost 2 bases, with 13 bases between them. The germline CDR1 and CDR2 sequences are SEHNR and FQNEAQ (reference sequence). This CDR3 contains 15 residues. The CDR3 DNA reads TGTGCCAGCAGCTTGCCCACCGGACGGAACTATGGCTACACCTTC. Translating it yields CASSLPTGRNYGYTF.

In its sample, this clonotype was seen many times. The genes are TRBV29-1 and TRBJ1-1; D gene ambiguous. With 4 bases removed from V and 0 bases from J, the gap between germline ends came to 9 bases. Per the germline V gene, CDR1 is SQVTM and CDR2 is ANQGSEA. The length of the CDR3 is 13 residues. CDR3 nucleotides: TGCAGCGTTGTGGACCGGGTGAACACTGAAGCTTTCTTT. It codes for CSVVDRVNTEAFF.

This clonotype was seen many times. V usage is TRBV7-2 and J usage is TRBJ2-3; D assignment may be TRBD1 or TRBD2 (6 bases each). The CDR3 sequence is 16 residues long. CDR1 and CDR2 from the germline V gene are SGHTA and FQGNSA. V shed 4 bases and J shed 4 bases, with 18 bases lying between them. The CDR3, as DNA: TGTGCCAGCAGCTATGGGGGGCGCTTCGCATCAGATACGCAGTATTTT. Translation gives CASSYGGRFASDTQYF. The whole variable domain, remainder taken from reference TRBV7-2 and TRBJ2-3, is GAGVSQSPSNKVTEKGKDVELRCDPISGHTALYWYRQSLGQGLEFLIYFQGNSAPDKSGLPSDRFSAERTGGSVSTLTIQRTQQEDSAVYLCASSYGGRFASDTQYFGPGTRLTVL.

The chain carries TRBV18 and TRBJ1-1; D not resolved. The germline V gene encodes CDR1 KGHSH and CDR2 LQKENI. This CDR3 has 15 amino acids. The ends were cut back, 3 bases at V and 4 bases at J, with 15 bases in the middle. The CDR3 here is CASSPLEGLGTEAFF. The CDR3 DNA is TGTGCCAGCTCACCTCTGGAAGGGCTGGGCACTGAAGCTTTCTTT.

The rearrangement links TRBV12-3 or TRBV12-4 to TRBJ2-5, with TRBD2 matching over 13 bases. This CDR3 contains 17 residues. Germline trimming cut 3 bases from V and 2 bases from J; bases unmatched to any gene: 6. The CDR3 DNA reads TGTGCCAGCAGTTTCGAGGGACTAGCGGGGAGACAAGAGACCCAGTACTTC. This sequence encodes CASSFEGLAGRQETQYF.

This clonotype has a count of ten or more. V and J are TRBV10-2 and TRBJ2-7, with D maybe TRBD1 (5 bases). This CDR3 is built from 13 residues. V was shortened by 1 base and J by 3 bases, with 7 bases between the two germline ends. Per germline, CDR1 WSHSY and CDR2 SAAADI. This CDR3 reads CASSEWGVYEQYV. The CDR3 region has the DNA TGCGCCAGCAGTGAGTGGGGCGTCTACGAGCAGTACGTC.

This clonotype was detected a few times. The genes are TRBV7-8 and TRBJ2-7; D is perhaps TRBD2 (6 bases). Trimming removed 4 bases from V and 0 bases from J, with 13 bases in between. Germline V gives CDR1 SGHVS, CDR2 FQNEAQ. The CDR3 has 15 residues. Here the CDR3 DNA reads TGTGCCAGCAGCTGGCGGGACGGGAGCTCCTACGAGCAGTACTTC. Residues: CASSWRDGSSYEQYF.

This clonotype was detected ten times or more. The chain links TRBV5-6 to TRBJ2-1; 15 bases are a match to TRBD2. The trim removed 1 base at V and 7 bases at J, leaving 3 bases unmatched. This CDR3 is built from 16 residues. CDR1 is SGHDT and CDR2 is YYEEEE in the germline V gene. Here the CDR3 DNA reads TGTGCCAGCAGCTTGTTCGGACTAGCGGGGGGGAATGAGCAGTTCTTC. Its protein is CASSLFGLAGGNEQFF.